This is a list of T cell receptor beta chains from one sample in a study of T-cell reconstitution after alpha-beta-depleted transplantation in children. TCRdb called the PCR reads again in MiXCR, with one record for every CDR3 protein. The data contain about 540,000 distinct CDR3 sequences, around 18% of them singletons. The specimen was PBMCs from the stem cell graft donor, collected from the stem cell graft. These receptors were collected from a human donor who donated a stem cell graft to a child with acute lymphoblastic leukemia. Both conserved end residues are part of each CDR3. D genes are given only for firm matches. Clone sizes are given selectively: once, few, many, or a class where the clone is expanded.

many,TRBD1,TRBV20-1,TRBJ2-6,TGCAGTGCTTTTGGACAGGGGGCTGGACTCGGGGCCAACGTCCTGACTTTC,CSAFGQGAGLGANVLTF
few,.,TRBV10-3,TRBJ2-5,TGTGCGACTCGAGGGACCCAAGAGACCCAGTACTTC,CATRGTQETQYF
.,.,TRBV5-4,TRBJ2-3,TGTGCCAGCAGCCGATCGAGCGGGTTAGTGCTAGATACGCAGTATTTT,CASSRSSGLVLDTQYF
.,.,TRBV7-9,TRBJ2-5,TGTGCCAGCAGCTCGCTACAGGGCGGACAAGAGACCCAGTACTTC,CASSSLQGGQETQYF
.,.,TRBV5-6,TRBJ2-7,TGTGCCAGCAGGGGTCATGGGGCACCCTACGAGCAGTACTTC,CASRGHGAPYEQYF
many,.,TRBV10-3,TRBJ2-1,TGTGCCATCAACAGTCCGGGACTCTACAATGAGCAGTTCTTC,CAINSPGLYNEQFF
.,TRBD2,TRBV29-1,TRBJ2-3,TGCAGGGCCGGGGGCGGGAGGGGGACAGATACGCAGTATTTT,CRAGGGRGTDTQYF
few,TRBD2,TRBV5-1,TRBJ2-3,TGCGCCAGCAGCCCCGGACTAGCGGGAGCAGAAGATACGCAGTATTTT,CASSPGLAGAEDTQYF
.,.,TRBV4-1,TRBJ1-1,TGCGCCAGCAGCCAAGATCCCTCCTACACCACTGAAGCTTTCTTT,CASSQDPSYTTEAFF
.,.,TRBV11-3,TRBJ2-2,TGTGCCAGCAGCCCGATGGCCGGGGAGCTGTTTTTT,CASSPMAGELFF
.,.,TRBV19,TRBJ2-1,TGTGCCAGTAGTATAGAGCGTCTGAACAATGAGCAGTTCTTC,CASSIERLNNEQFF
many,TRBD1,TRBV5-1,TRBJ2-7,TGCGCCAGCAGCCGGGACAGGGGGCACGAGCAGTACTTC,CASSRDRGHEQYF
.,.,TRBV4-1,TRBJ2-5,TGCGCCAGCAGCCAAGATGGTGATAACGGAGAGACCCAGTACTTC,CASSQDGDNGETQYF
few,.,TRBV9,TRBJ2-7,TGTGCCAGCAGCGCCGCCTCCCTATTCACCGGGGTGTACGAGCAGTACTTC,CASSAASLFTGVYEQYF
.,TRBD1,TRBV5-1,TRBJ1-1,TGCGCCAGCAGCTTGGACGGACAGGGCGCTGACGCTTTCTTT,CASSLDGQGADAFF
.,.,TRBV6-4,TRBJ2-2,TGTGCCAGCAGTGACTCCGACCCCGGGGAGCTGTTTTTT,CASSDSDPGELFF
few,TRBD1,TRBV5-1,TRBJ2-7,TGCGCCAGCAGCTCCCGGACAGGGCAGATCGCCTACGAGCAGTACTTC,CASSSRTGQIAYEQYF
many,.,TRBV27,TRBJ1-2,TGTGCCAGCAGTTACGAAGGCAGGCGTAACTATGGCTACACCTTC,CASSYEGRRNYGYTF
.,TRBD1,TRBV27,TRBJ2-7,TGTGCCAGCAGTTTATACGGGACAGGGGTCCACGAGCAGTACTTC,CASSLYGTGVHEQYF
few,.,TRBV7-9,TRBJ1-2,TGTGCCAGCAGCGTGGACATAGGCTACACCTTC,CASSVDIGYTF
few,.,TRBV5-1,TRBJ2-7,TGCGCCAGCAGCTTTACAGGGAAAATCAGCGAGCAGTACTTC,CASSFTGKISEQYF
.,TRBD1,TRBV20-1,TRBJ2-7,TGCAGTGCTAGAGACCGGAACAGGGGGTCGAACTCCTACGAGCAGTACTTC,CSARDRNRGSNSYEQYF
few,.,TRBV7-9,TRBJ1-1,TGTGCCGGGCGGACAGCCATGAACACTGAAGCTTTCTTT,CAGRTAMNTEAFF
few,.,TRBV15,TRBJ2-3,TGTGCCACCAGCAGCCAAGAAGGGGTTAGCACAGATACGCAGTATTTT,CATSSQEGVSTDTQYF
.,.,TRBV4-1,TRBJ1-4,TGCGCCAGCAGCCAAGGGGCAGGGATGACAACTAATGAAAAACTGTTTTTT,CASSQGAGMTTNEKLFF
few,.,TRBV12-3/TRBV12-4,TRBJ1-6,TGTGCCAGCAGTTTGCAGCTATCCTATAATTCACCCCTCCACTTT,CASSLQLSYNSPLHF
.,.,TRBV7-6,TRBJ2-1,TGTGCCAGCCTCGGTGGCGCGACAGACAATGAGCAGTTCTTC,CASLGGATDNEQFF
few,TRBD1,TRBV14,TRBJ1-2,TGTGCCAGCAGCCAATACGGGACAGGATATGGCTACACCTTC,CASSQYGTGYGYTF
.,.,TRBV20-1,TRBJ1-2,TGCAGTGCTAGCACCCGACAGCCTAACTATGGCTACACCTTC,CSASTRQPNYGYTF
.,.,TRBV7-9,TRBJ2-7,TGTGCCAGCAGCCAAGACAGTGGAGTCTACGAGCAGTACTTC,CASSQDSGVYEQYF
few,TRBD1,TRBV29-1,TRBJ2-2,TGCAGCGTACCCCGTGACAGGGCGCGAGGGGAGCTGTTTTTT,CSVPRDRARGELFF
.,.,TRBV19,TRBJ2-7,TGTGCCAGTACCATGACAATGGACGGAAACGAGCAGTACTTC,CASTMTMDGNEQYF
.,TRBD1,TRBV29-1,TRBJ1-5,TGCAGCGTTGGACAGGGTGATTCCAATCAGCCCCAGCATTTT,CSVGQGDSNQPQHF
.,TRBD1,TRBV18,TRBJ1-1,TGTGCCAGCTCATTCACCGGGACAGGGGGCTTTGACACTGAAGCTTTCTTT,CASSFTGTGGFDTEAFF
.,.,TRBV12-3/TRBV12-4,TRBJ1-2,TGTGCCAGCAGTCGCCGGGGAAGGAGGTACACCTTC,CASSRRGRRYTF
few,.,TRBV3-1,TRBJ2-2,TGTGCCAGCAGCCAAGTCGCCTTAGGGAACACCGGGGAGCTGTTTTTT,CASSQVALGNTGELFF
.,TRBD2,TRBV20-1,TRBJ2-5,TGCAGTGCTAGGGGACTAGCGGAAGAGACCCAGTACTTC,CSARGLAEETQYF
few,.,TRBV6-1,TRBJ1-6,TGTGCCAGCAGTGATGAAGGGTTCGGTAATTCACCCCTCCACTTT,CASSDEGFGNSPLHF
few,.,TRBV7-9,TRBJ1-1,TGTGCCAGCAGCTTGCCCGGTAGCGAGGGGTCTGAAGCTTTCTTT,CASSLPGSEGSEAFF
few,.,TRBV3-1,TRBJ1-1,TGTGCCAGCAGCCAACCCCTTACGAACACTGAAGCTTTCTTT,CASSQPLTNTEAFF
.,TRBD1,TRBV12-3/TRBV12-4,TRBJ2-5,TGTGCCAGCAGTATCTTCACAGGGGGCGGGGAGACCCAGTACTTC,CASSIFTGGGETQYF
few,.,TRBV11-2,TRBJ2-2,TGTGCCAGCAGCCCCCTGGGGGGCGCTTCCTCCGGGGAGCTGTTTTTT,CASSPLGGASSGELFF
many,.,TRBV5-1,TRBJ2-5,TGCGCCAGCAGCTTGGCCAGTGAGACCCAGTACTTC,CASSLASETQYF
few,TRBD1,TRBV20-1,TRBJ1-3,TGCAGTGCCACTGACAGGGCGGGAAACACCATATATTTT,CSATDRAGNTIYF
.,TRBD2,TRBV7-9,TRBJ2-3,TGTGCCAGCAGCTTAGGACTAGCCAAGAGGGTCGATACGCAGTATTTT,CASSLGLAKRVDTQYF
.,.,TRBV5-1,TRBJ1-6,TGCGCCAGCAGCTTGGACGTCGGATATTCACCCCTCCACTTT,CASSLDVGYSPLHF
.,.,TRBV10-3,TRBJ2-7,TGTGCCATCGGGGGACTGTCTTACGAGCAGTACTTC,CAIGGLSYEQYF
.,.,TRBV20-1,TRBJ1-3,TGCAGTGCTGCGAGTTACTCTGGAAACACCATATATTTT,CSAASYSGNTIYF
few,.,TRBV29-1,TRBJ2-7,TGCAGCGTTGATGAGGAGGGTGGCTCCTACGAGCAGTACTTC,CSVDEEGGSYEQYF
.,.,TRBV28,TRBJ2-1,TGTGCCAGCAGTTTCGGGGGCTACTCCTACAATGAGCAGTTCTTC,CASSFGGYSYNEQFF
.,TRBD2,TRBV4-2,TRBJ2-7,TGTGCCAGCAGCTTACTAGCGGGAGACGACTACGAGCAGTACTTC,CASSLLAGDDYEQYF